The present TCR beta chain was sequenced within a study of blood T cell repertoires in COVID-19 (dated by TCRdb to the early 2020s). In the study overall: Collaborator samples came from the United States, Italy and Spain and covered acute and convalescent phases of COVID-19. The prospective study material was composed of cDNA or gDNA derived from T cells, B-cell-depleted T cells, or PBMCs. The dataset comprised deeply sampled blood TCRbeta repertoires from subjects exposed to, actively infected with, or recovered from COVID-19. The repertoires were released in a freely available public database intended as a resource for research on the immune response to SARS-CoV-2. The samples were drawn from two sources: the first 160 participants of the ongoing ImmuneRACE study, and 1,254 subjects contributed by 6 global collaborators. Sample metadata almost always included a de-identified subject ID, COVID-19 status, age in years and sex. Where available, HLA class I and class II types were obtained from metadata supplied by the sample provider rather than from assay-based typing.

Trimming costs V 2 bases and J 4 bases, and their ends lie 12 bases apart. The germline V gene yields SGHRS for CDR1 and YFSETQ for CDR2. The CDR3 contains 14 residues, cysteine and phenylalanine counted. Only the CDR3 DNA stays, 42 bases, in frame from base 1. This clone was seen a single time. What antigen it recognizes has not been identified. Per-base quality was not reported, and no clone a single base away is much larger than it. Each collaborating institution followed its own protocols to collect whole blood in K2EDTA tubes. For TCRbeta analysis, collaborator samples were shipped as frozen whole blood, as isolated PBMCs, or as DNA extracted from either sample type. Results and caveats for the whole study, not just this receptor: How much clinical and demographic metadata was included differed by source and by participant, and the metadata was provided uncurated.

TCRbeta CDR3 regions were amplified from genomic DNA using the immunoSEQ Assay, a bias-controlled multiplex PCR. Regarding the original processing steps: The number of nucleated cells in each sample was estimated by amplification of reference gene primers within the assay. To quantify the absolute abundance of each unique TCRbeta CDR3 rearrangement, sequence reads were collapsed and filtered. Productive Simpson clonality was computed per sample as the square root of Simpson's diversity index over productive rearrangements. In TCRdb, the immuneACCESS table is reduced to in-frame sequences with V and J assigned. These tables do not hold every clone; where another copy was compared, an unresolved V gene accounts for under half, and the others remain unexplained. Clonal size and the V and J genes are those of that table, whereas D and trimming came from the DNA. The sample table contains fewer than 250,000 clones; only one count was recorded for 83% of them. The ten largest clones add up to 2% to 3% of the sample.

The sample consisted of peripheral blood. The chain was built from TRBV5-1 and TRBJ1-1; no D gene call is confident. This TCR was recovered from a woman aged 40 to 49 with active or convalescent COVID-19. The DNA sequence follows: TGCGCCAGCAGCTTCACCGGGTTCGGCACTGAAGCTTTCTTT. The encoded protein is CASSFTGFGTEAFF.